One and the same sample provided the 21 T cell receptor beta chains below, sequenced in a study of blood T cell repertoires in COVID-19. The data were produced by immunoSEQ multiplex PCR, yet TCRdb's version contains in-frame clones alone and is incomplete. The repertoire has under 250,000 clones, around 87% of them found once; the top ten carry roughly 3%. Source material: PBMCs or T cells enriched from blood (not recorded which). These receptors were obtained from a woman under 30 in a cohort exposed to, infected with or recovered from COVID-19 (not recorded which).

The chain carries TRBV25-1 and TRBJ2-1, with D maybe TRBD2 (6 bases). The CDR3 contains 15 residues. Germline V gives CDR1 MGHDK, CDR2 SYGVNS. V lost 5 bases, J lost 6 bases, and 17 bases lay in between. DNA for the CDR3: TGTGCCAGCAGTAAACTAGCTTGGAAAGGCAATGAGCAGTTCTTC. Residues: CASSKLAWKGNEQFF.

The V call is TRBV7-2, the J call TRBJ2-1, with 12 bases matching TRBD2. CDR3 length: 18 amino acids. With 0 bases clipped from V and 5 bases from J, the junction kept 8 bases outside the gene matches. From germline, CDR1 is SGHTA and CDR2 FQGNSA. The CDR3: CASSLALAGGRRNNEQFF. CDR3 coding DNA: TGTGCCAGCAGCTTAGCACTAGCGGGGGGTAGAAGGAACAATGAGCAGTTCTTC. Based on the CDR3 plus reference TRBV7-2 and TRBJ2-1, the full variable domain is GAGVSQSPSNKVTEKGKDVELRCDPISGHTALYWYRQSLGQGLEFLIYFQGNSAPDKSGLPSDRFSAERTGGSVSTLTIQRTQQEDSAVYLCASSLALAGGRRNNEQFFGPGTRLTVL.

The chain has TRBV5-6 and TRBJ1-2, with D unresolved. CDR1 and CDR2 from the germline V gene are SGHDT and YYEEEE. The CDR3 length is 13 residues. With 4 bases removed from V and 4 bases from J, the gap between germline ends came to 11 bases. CDR3 sequence reads: CASSRRGGYGYTF. In nucleotides, the CDR3 is TGTGCCAGCAGCCGTCGGGGAGGCTATGGCTACACCTTC. The variable domain in full, with the rest retrieved from reference TRBV5-6 and TRBJ1-2, is DAGVTQSPTHLIKTRGQQVTLRCSPKSGHDTVSWYQQALGQGPQFIFQYYEEEERQRGNFPDRFSGHQFPNYSSELNVNALLLGDSALYLCASSRRGGYGYTFGSGTRLTVV.

The genes are TRBV7-3 and TRBJ2-3; the D is unclear. The germline V gene encodes CDR1 SGHTA and CDR2 FQGTGA. V dropped 5 bases and J dropped 4 bases, with 7 bases sitting between them. CDR3 length equals 12 residues. The CDR3 is CASSQYSDTQYF. CDR3 DNA: TGTGCCAGCAGCCAATACTCAGATACGCAGTATTTT.

This chain joins TRBV21-1 and TRBJ1-4. TRBV21-1 is a recognized pseudogene. The CDR3 is 16 residues long. The CDR3 nucleotides read TGTGCCAGCAGCGTCCGGAGGCGGGCGGGGTATGAAAAACTGTTTTTT. It specifies CASSVRRRAGYEKLFF.

V is TRBV7-3 and J is TRBJ2-2; the D gene is possibly TRBD2 (5 bases). CDR1 is SGHTA and CDR2 is FQGTGA in the germline V gene. Trimming removed 5 bases from V and 4 bases from J, with 17 bases in between. This CDR3 has 16 amino acids. The CDR3, as DNA: TGTGCCAGCAGCCCTCGTTCTAGCACGGGCACCGGGGAGCTGTTTTTT. It translates to CASSPRSSTGTGELFF.

V usage is TRBV30 and J usage is TRBJ1-6, with 7 positions matching TRBD1. The V gene's germline CDR1 is GTSNPN and CDR2 SVGIG (reference sequence). This CDR3 is 17 amino acids long. V lost 0 bases and J lost 10; bases outside the gene matches: 15. The CDR3 DNA reads as TGTGCCTGGAGTGTACGCCACAGGGGAACTTACCCGTCACCCCTCCACTTT. It encodes CAWSVRHRGTYPSPLHF.

The chain links TRBV3-1 (or the pseudogene TRBV3-2) to TRBJ2-1; tentatively, D is TRBD2 (5 bases). CDR3 length: 15 residues. The V end was cut by 4 bases, the J end by 6 bases, with 16 bases between. Germline assignment: CDR1 LGHDT and CDR2 YNNKEL (reference sequence). CDR3 in amino acids: CASSRSAEGSNEQFF. CDR3 DNA: TGTGCCAGCAGCCGGAGTGCAGAGGGTTCCAATGAGCAGTTCTTC.

The V gene is TRBV5-1, the J gene TRBJ1-2; possibly TRBD1 for D (5 bases). V was clipped by 3 bases and J by 4 bases, with 25 bases between them. The CDR3 sequence is 18 residues long. Looked up from germline, CDR1 is SGHRS and CDR2 is YFSETQ. In DNA form, the CDR3 reads TGCGCCAGCAGCTCTGGACCCCTTGGTACGACAGCTTTCTATGGCTACACCTTC. Translating it yields CASSSGPLGTTAFYGYTF.

Written as DNA, the CDR3 is TGCAGCGTTTCCCTAGCGGTAAACAATGAGCAGTTCTTC. It encodes CSVSLAVNNEQFF. This sequence joins TRBV29-1 and TRBJ2-1; 7 bases agree with TRBD2. The CDR3 consists of 13 residues. Trimming removed 5 bases from V and 5 bases from J; junction bases left unmatched: 6. Germline assignment: CDR1 SQVTM and CDR2 ANQGSEA.

The CDR3 loop is CASSKDIEYGYTF. The CDR3 DNA is TGCGCCAGCAGCAAGGACATCGAGTATGGCTACACCTTC. The chain has TRBV5-1 and TRBJ1-2; TRBD1 might be the D (5 bases). The CDR3 extends over 13 amino acids. V gave up 4 bases and J gave up 5 bases, with 12 bases separating them. Germline assignment: CDR1 SGHRS and CDR2 YFSETQ.

J is TRBJ1-2 and V is TRBV6-1, with D maybe TRBD1 (5 bases). CDR3 length equals 13 residues. The V end lost 0 bases, the J end lost 8 bases, and 10 bases lay between the germline ends. Germline V CDR1 and CDR2: MNHNS, SASEGT. The CDR3 region is CASSEAEGVGYTF. The CDR3 DNA sequence: TGTGCCAGCAGTGAAGCGGAAGGGGTGGGCTACACCTTC.

The V gene is TRBV2, the J gene TRBJ2-5; a weak D match, TRBD2 (6 bases). Germline values: CDR1 SNHLY, CDR2 FYNNEI. This CDR3 spans 14 amino acids. Trimming removed 3 bases from V and 5 bases from J, with 13 bases in between. CDR3 coding DNA: TGTGCCAGCAGTGACCAGCGGGTGGTGGAGACCCAGTACTTC. This sequence encodes CASSDQRVVETQYF.

The V gene is TRBV21-1, the J gene TRBJ2-1; the table's D call TRBD2 went unverified against the DNA. TRBV21-1 is deemed a pseudogene. The CDR3 is made up of 16 amino acids. This chain's CDR3 is CASSKSGGANYNEQFF. CDR3 nucleotides: TGTGCCAGCAGCAAATCGGGGGGAGCGAACTACAATGAGCAGTTCTTC.

There are a few counts of this clone. This chain's CDR3 is CASSDSTSNTGELFF. CDR3 nucleotide sequence: TGTGCCAGCAGTGACTCGACTAGCAACACCGGGGAGCTGTTTTTT. This chain uses TRBV6-4 with TRBJ2-2; the match to TRBD2 covers 7 bases. The germline CDR1 and CDR2 sequences are MRHNA and SNTAGT. The CDR3 is 15 residues long. The V segment lost 0 bases and the J segment 2 bases; nucleotides outside the gene matches: 0.

The chain has TRBV14 and TRBJ1-5, with 8 bases lining up with TRBD1. V dropped 8 bases and J dropped 5; count of bases not matched to a gene: 20. Germline V gene data show CDR1 as SGHDN and CDR2 as FVKESK. The CDR3 extends over 18 amino acids. The CDR3 is CASPQGQGARPVHQPQHF. CDR3 in DNA: TGTGCCAGCCCACAAGGGCAGGGGGCCCGTCCGGTACATCAGCCCCAGCATTTT.

V usage is TRBV7-9 and J usage is TRBJ1-4; perhaps TRBD1 as D (6 bases). Germline V gives CDR1 SEHNR, CDR2 FQNEAQ (reference sequence). The germline V and J ends were trimmed by 7 bases and 4 bases, with 16 bases remaining between them. This CDR3 spans 15 amino acids. This CDR3 reads CASTALGQINEKLFF. CDR3 DNA sequence: TGTGCCAGCACCGCCTTAGGACAGATTAATGAAAAACTGTTTTTT.

V is TRBV4-1 and J is TRBJ2-5, with D possibly TRBD1 on 6 matching bases. There are 12 residues in the CDR3. Trimming left V 3 bases short and J 13 bases short, with 15 bases between. Per the germline V gene, CDR1 is MGHRA and CDR2 is YSYEKL. The CDR3 loop reads CASSQPTGIRYF. The CDR3 DNA reads as TGCGCCAGCAGCCAGCCCACAGGGATACGGTACTTC.

The chain couples TRBV28 to TRBJ2-3, with TRBD2 matching over 10 bases. J lost 3 bases, V lost 6 bases, and 6 bases had no gene match. The CDR3 sequence is 15 residues long. CDR1 is MDHEN, CDR2 SYDVKM, per germline. The CDR3: CASRSQRGGTDTQYF. The CDR3 coding sequence is TGTGCCAGCAGGTCTCAGCGGGGGGGAACAGATACGCAGTATTTT.

This rearrangement joins TRBV18 to TRBJ1-1; 7 bases are shared with TRBD1. J gave up 2 bases and V 5 bases, and 8 bases lay outside the gene matches. CDR3 length: 15 amino acids. The germline CDR1 and CDR2 sequences are KGHSH and LQKENI. The CDR3 sequence: CASSKVDRLNTEAFF. The CDR3 DNA reads as TGTGCCAGCTCAAAGGTGGACAGGTTAAACACTGAAGCTTTCTTT.

The genes are TRBV29-1 and TRBJ2-1, with 8 bases aligning to TRBD2. Trimming removed 6 bases from V and 4 bases from J; junction bases left unmatched: 8. From germline, CDR1 is SQVTM and CDR2 ANQGSEA. The CDR3 has 14 amino acids. CDR3 region: CSVTAGGGYNEQFF. For the CDR3, the DNA is TGCAGCGTGACGGCCGGGGGGGGATACAATGAGCAGTTCTTC.